A single sample is the source of the 5 T cell receptor beta chains below, sequenced in a study of T cells after yellow fever vaccination. Using its own MiXCR run on the 5' RACE reads, TCRdb lists one record per CDR3 protein. This sample has about 320,000 distinct CDR3 sequences, with around 4.3% found just once. The specimen comprised PBMCs, sampled 15 days after the yellow fever booster vaccination. Source of these receptors: a young man who received the YFV17D yellow fever vaccine.

Ten or more counts support this clonotype. The rearrangement links TRBV12-3 or TRBV12-4 to TRBJ2-1; no reliable D call. The CDR3 spans 12 residues. Between the trimmed V and J ends, which lost 6 bases and 2 bases, there was a span of 5 bases. This CDR3 is CASRGTYNEQFF. CDR3 DNA: TGTGCCAGCAGGGGGACCTACAATGAGCAGTTCTTC.

This clonotype has ten or more counts. The chain carries TRBV6-5 and TRBJ2-7, with D maybe TRBD1 (6 bases). The CDR3 totals 15 residues. Trimming took off 2 bases at V and 1 base at J, with 12 bases between the two ends. Germline-derived CDR1 and CDR2 are MNHEY and SVGAGI. The CDR3 reads CASSYRGKGSYEQYF. CDR3 sequence (DNA): TGTGCCAGCAGTTACAGGGGGAAAGGATCCTACGAGCAGTACTTC.

This clonotype has at least ten counts. V is TRBV5-1 and J is TRBJ2-2; the D gene is possibly TRBD1 (7 bases). The V end lost 3 bases, the J end lost 1 base, and 13 bases lay between the germline ends. This CDR3 region has 16 residues. The germline V gene has CDR1 SGHRS and CDR2 YFSETQ. CDR3: CASSSTGTGNTGELFF. CDR3 sequence (DNA): TGCGCCAGCAGCTCGACAGGGACTGGGAACACCGGGGAGCTGTTTTTT.

This clonotype was picked up a small number of times. The genes are TRBV4-2 and TRBJ1-6; a weak D match, TRBD1 (6 bases). There are 14 residues in the CDR3. CDR1 LGHNA and CDR2 YNFKEQ come from the germline V gene. Trimming pared 4 bases from V and 10 bases from J, leaving 14 bases between. CDR3 loop: CASSPLSGGSPLHF. The CDR3 DNA reads TGTGCCAGCAGCCCCCTTTCGGGGGGCTCACCCCTCCACTTT.

The genes are TRBV18 and TRBJ2-1; 15 bases fit TRBD2. The germline V gene encodes CDR1 KGHSH and CDR2 LQKENI. Trimming took 3 bases from V and 6 from J; bases not matched to a gene: 15. This CDR3 is built from 20 residues. The CDR3 sequence is CASSPRLGLAGGDLGNEQFF. The CDR3 DNA is TGTGCCAGCTCACCGCGGTTGGGACTAGCGGGGGGAGACCTGGGCAATGAGCAGTTCTTC.